Listed below are T cell receptor beta chains from one sample, sequenced in a study of CD8 T cells in ankylosing spondylitis. TCRdb re-called the 5' RACE reads with MiXCR, one entry per CDR3 protein. The data hold hundreds of thousands of distinct CDR3 sequences, with more than 9.5% observed a single time. Sequencing input: blood, either unsorted or a sorted T cell fraction (not recorded which). The receptor source for this set is a male donor with ankylosing spondylitis. Both conserved end residues are part of each CDR3. The order of the fields is V gene, clone size, J gene, D gene, CDR3 protein, CDR3 DNA. A D gene is named only where the DNA matches it firmly. Clone size appears in some rows only: once, few, many, or a class for an expanded clone.

v_gene: TRBV2
abundance: many
j_gene: TRBJ2-1
d_gene: -
CDR3aa: CASSLPGGPSDNEQFF
CDR3nt: TGTGCCAGCAGCCTACCTGGGGGACCCTCGGACAATGAGCAGTTCTTC

v_gene: TRBV19
abundance: -
j_gene: TRBJ1-1
d_gene: TRBD1
CDR3aa: CASRAGSRTGLAFF
CDR3nt: TGTGCCAGTAGGGCCGGAAGTCGGACAGGATTAGCTTTCTTT

v_gene: TRBV6-1
abundance: few
j_gene: TRBJ1-2
d_gene: TRBD1
CDR3aa: CASSAGTGTTNYGYTF
CDR3nt: TGTGCCAGCAGTGCCGGGACAGGGACGACTAACTATGGCTACACCTTC

v_gene: TRBV20-1
abundance: -
j_gene: TRBJ2-7
d_gene: TRBD2
CDR3aa: CSARGLAGTYYEQYF
CDR3nt: TGCAGTGCTAGGGGACTAGCGGGAACCTACTACGAGCAGTACTTC

v_gene: TRBV25-1
abundance: few
j_gene: TRBJ1-1
d_gene: TRBD1
CDR3aa: CASSAVDRGLREAFF
CDR3nt: TGTGCCAGCAGTGCCGTGGACAGGGGGCTCAGGGAAGCTTTCTTT

v_gene: TRBV7-9
abundance: many
j_gene: TRBJ1-5
d_gene: -
CDR3aa: CASSSRGKEPQHF
CDR3nt: TGTGCCAGCAGCTCCCGGGGCAAGGAGCCCCAGCATTTT

v_gene: TRBV15
abundance: many
j_gene: TRBJ2-2
d_gene: TRBD2
CDR3aa: CATSRAGTSGLNTGELFF
CDR3nt: TGTGCCACCAGCAGAGCCGGGACTAGCGGTCTTAACACCGGGGAGCTGTTTTTT

v_gene: TRBV20-1
abundance: many
j_gene: TRBJ1-1
d_gene: TRBD1
CDR3aa: CSASPGQYGTEAFF
CDR3nt: TGCAGTGCTAGTCCGGGACAGTATGGCACTGAAGCTTTCTTT

v_gene: TRBV12-3/TRBV12-4
abundance: -
j_gene: TRBJ1-2
d_gene: -
CDR3aa: CASTRGARVGYGYTF
CDR3nt: TGTGCCAGCACTAGAGGAGCCAGGGTTGGTTATGGCTACACCTTC

v_gene: TRBV20-1
abundance: once
j_gene: TRBJ1-5
d_gene: -
CDR3aa: CSAIDAWGQPQHF
CDR3nt: TGCAGTGCTATCGACGCCTGGGGGCAGCCCCAGCATTTT

v_gene: TRBV5-1
abundance: -
j_gene: TRBJ2-5
d_gene: TRBD2
CDR3aa: CASSLDGTSGTQTQYF
CDR3nt: TGCGCCAGCAGCTTGGACGGGACTAGCGGGACGCAGACCCAGTACTTC

v_gene: TRBV7-2
abundance: many
j_gene: TRBJ2-1
d_gene: TRBD2
CDR3aa: CASSFRTSPNEQFF
CDR3nt: TGTGCCAGCAGCTTTCGGACTAGCCCCAATGAGCAGTTCTTC

v_gene: TRBV10-3
abundance: few
j_gene: TRBJ2-1
d_gene: TRBD2
CDR3aa: CAISEDLAENYNEQFF
CDR3nt: TGTGCCATCAGTGAGGATCTAGCGGAGAACTACAATGAGCAGTTCTTC

v_gene: TRBV9
abundance: once
j_gene: TRBJ2-1
d_gene: TRBD2
CDR3aa: CASSVSLAGSYNEQFF
CDR3nt: TGTGCCAGCAGCGTAAGCCTAGCGGGATCCTACAATGAGCAGTTCTTC

v_gene: TRBV7-2
abundance: many
j_gene: TRBJ2-5
d_gene: TRBD1
CDR3aa: CASSLPGGEETQYF
CDR3nt: TGTGCCAGCAGCTTACCAGGGGGCGAAGAGACCCAGTACTTC

v_gene: TRBV4-2
abundance: -
j_gene: TRBJ2-4
d_gene: TRBD1
CDR3aa: CASSQSPSGTGENIQYF
CDR3nt: TGTGCCAGCAGCCAAAGTCCGTCCGGGACAGGGGAAAACATTCAGTACTTC

v_gene: TRBV5-1
abundance: few
j_gene: TRBJ2-1
d_gene: TRBD2
CDR3aa: CASSLGGSMEVEQFF
CDR3nt: TGCGCCAGCAGCTTGGGCGGGAGTATGGAGGTTGAGCAGTTCTTC

v_gene: TRBV2
abundance: -
j_gene: TRBJ1-2
d_gene: -
CDR3aa: CASSEEVAANYGYTF
CDR3nt: TGTGCCAGCAGTGAAGAGGTGGCGGCGAACTATGGCTACACCTTC

v_gene: TRBV20-1
abundance: -
j_gene: TRBJ2-2
d_gene: -
CDR3aa: CSARDLSGTNTGELFF
CDR3nt: TGCAGTGCTAGAGATCTCAGCGGCACGAACACCGGGGAGCTGTTTTTT

v_gene: TRBV12-3/TRBV12-4
abundance: few
j_gene: TRBJ2-7
d_gene: -
CDR3aa: CASSFSLRNSYEQYF
CDR3nt: TGTGCCAGCAGTTTTTCCCTTCGAAATTCCTACGAGCAGTACTTC

v_gene: TRBV11-2
abundance: few
j_gene: TRBJ2-3
d_gene: -
CDR3aa: CASSLSQGGDTQYF
CDR3nt: TGTGCCAGCAGCTTATCGCAGGGGGGAGATACGCAGTATTTT

v_gene: TRBV7-6
abundance: -
j_gene: TRBJ1-6
d_gene: -
CDR3aa: CASSSGTYNSPLHF
CDR3nt: TGTGCCAGCAGCTCTGGGACCTATAATTCACCCCTCCACTTT

v_gene: TRBV6-1
abundance: -
j_gene: TRBJ2-1
d_gene: TRBD1
CDR3aa: CASKKTGELYNEQFF
CDR3nt: TGTGCCAGCAAGAAGACAGGGGAACTTTACAATGAGCAGTTCTTC

v_gene: TRBV12-3/TRBV12-4
abundance: many
j_gene: TRBJ1-4
d_gene: -
CDR3aa: CASSSLRPWADNEKLFF
CDR3nt: TGTGCCAGCAGTTCCCTACGACCGTGGGCAGATAATGAAAAACTGTTTTTT

v_gene: TRBV6-1
abundance: -
j_gene: TRBJ2-1
d_gene: -
CDR3aa: CASALFRGNEQFF
CDR3nt: TGTGCCAGCGCGCTGTTCCGGGGCAATGAGCAGTTCTTC

v_gene: TRBV6-5
abundance: -
j_gene: TRBJ2-3
d_gene: -
CDR3aa: CATLTRGGTDTQYF
CDR3nt: TGTGCCACGTTGACTAGAGGGGGCACAGATACGCAGTATTTT

v_gene: TRBV5-6
abundance: -
j_gene: TRBJ1-1
d_gene: -
CDR3aa: CASSLGARQRQERAFF
CDR3nt: TGTGCCAGCAGCTTGGGGGCCCGACAGAGGCAAGAACGGGCTTTCTTT

v_gene: TRBV3-1
abundance: -
j_gene: TRBJ1-6
d_gene: TRBD1
CDR3aa: CASSQDPPPTGINSPLHF
CDR3nt: TGTGCCAGCAGCCAAGATCCCCCACCGACAGGGATTAATTCACCCCTCCACTTT

v_gene: TRBV5-4
abundance: -
j_gene: TRBJ2-1
d_gene: TRBD2
CDR3aa: CASRRAGGPEDEQFF
CDR3nt: TGTGCCAGCAGGCGAGCGGGAGGGCCTGAGGATGAGCAGTTCTTC

v_gene: TRBV15
abundance: many
j_gene: TRBJ1-6
d_gene: -
CDR3aa: CATRGGRAGSPLHF
CDR3nt: TGTGCCACCAGGGGAGGCAGGGCGGGCTCACCCCTCCACTTT

v_gene: TRBV12-3/TRBV12-4
abundance: many
j_gene: TRBJ1-6
d_gene: -
CDR3aa: CASSFIEVNSPLHF
CDR3nt: TGTGCCAGCAGTTTCATAGAAGTTAATTCACCCCTCCACTTT

v_gene: TRBV12-3/TRBV12-4
abundance: few
j_gene: TRBJ1-2
d_gene: -
CDR3aa: CASSLNPSGVNGYTF
CDR3nt: TGTGCCAGCAGTCTAAACCCGAGTGGGGTTAATGGCTACACCTTC

v_gene: TRBV3-1
abundance: few
j_gene: TRBJ1-2
d_gene: -
CDR3aa: CASSRTDFNYGYTF
CDR3nt: TGTGCCAGCAGCCGGACAGATTTTAACTATGGCTACACCTTC

v_gene: TRBV27
abundance: -
j_gene: TRBJ2-5
d_gene: TRBD2
CDR3aa: CASSRSGVGPETQYF
CDR3nt: TGTGCCAGCAGCCGTAGCGGGGTAGGGCCCGAGACCCAGTACTTC

v_gene: TRBV12-3/TRBV12-4
abundance: -
j_gene: TRBJ1-1
d_gene: -
CDR3aa: CACCLSRGRVMNTEAFF
CDR3nt: TGTGCCTGCTGTTTATCTCGGGGGAGAGTAATGAACACTGAAGCTTTCTTT

v_gene: TRBV20-1
abundance: -
j_gene: TRBJ2-2
d_gene: -
CDR3aa: CSARGMGANTGELFF
CDR3nt: TGCAGTGCTAGAGGGATGGGCGCGAACACCGGGGAGCTGTTTTTT

v_gene: TRBV9
abundance: many
j_gene: TRBJ2-1
d_gene: -
CDR3aa: CASSVRDFSYNEQFF
CDR3nt: TGTGCCAGCAGCGTCCGGGATTTCTCCTACAATGAGCAGTTCTTC

v_gene: TRBV3-1
abundance: few
j_gene: TRBJ1-2
d_gene: -
CDR3aa: CASSPGSRSYTF
CDR3nt: TGTGCCAGCAGCCCCGGGTCAAGGAGCTACACCTTC